The T cell receptor beta chain under discussion was sequenced for a study of blood T cell repertoires in COVID-19. At the level of the study: The cDNA or gDNA used as material had been derived from T cells, B-cell-depleted T cells, or PBMCs.

The CDR3 runs 15 residues. J lost 6 bases, V lost 8 bases, and 14 bases had no gene match. CDR1 and CDR2 (germline): KGHSH, LQKENI. The authors' processing: Amplification from reference gene primers served as the basis for estimated nucleated cell counts. Only in-frame clones appear in the TCRdb table, and some are missing; sequencing was by immunoSEQ multiplex PCR. The DNA was the basis for D and trimming; V, J and clone size are from that table. The table has about 350,000 clones, 87% seen once. The specimen was peripheral blood. The chain links TRBV18 to TRBJ2-7, with TRBD2 matching over 9 bases. The sequence was obtained from a man aged 25 to 40 with COVID-19, enrolled during active disease. As DNA, the CDR3 is TGTGCCAGCACCCCCTATAGCGGGAGTACGGTCGAGCAGTACTTC. Residues: CASTPYSGSTVEQYF.